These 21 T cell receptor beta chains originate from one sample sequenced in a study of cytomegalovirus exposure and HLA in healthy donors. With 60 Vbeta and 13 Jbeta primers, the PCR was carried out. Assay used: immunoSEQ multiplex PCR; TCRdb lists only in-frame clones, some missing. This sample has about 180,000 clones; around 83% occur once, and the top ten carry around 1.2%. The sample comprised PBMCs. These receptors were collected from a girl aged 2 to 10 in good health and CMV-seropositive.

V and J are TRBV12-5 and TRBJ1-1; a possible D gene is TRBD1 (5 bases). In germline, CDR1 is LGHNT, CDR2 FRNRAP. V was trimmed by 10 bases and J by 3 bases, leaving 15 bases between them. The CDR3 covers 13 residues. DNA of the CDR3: TGTGCTACCCGACGGTCGGGGGACACTGAAGCTTTCTTT. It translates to CATRRSGDTEAFF. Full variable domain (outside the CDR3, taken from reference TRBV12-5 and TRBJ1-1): DARVTQTPRHKVTEMGQEVTMRCQPILGHNTVFWYRQTMMQGLELLAYFRNRAPLDDSGMPKDRFSAEMPDATLATLKIQPSEPRDSAVYFCATRRSGDTEAFFGQGTRLTVV.

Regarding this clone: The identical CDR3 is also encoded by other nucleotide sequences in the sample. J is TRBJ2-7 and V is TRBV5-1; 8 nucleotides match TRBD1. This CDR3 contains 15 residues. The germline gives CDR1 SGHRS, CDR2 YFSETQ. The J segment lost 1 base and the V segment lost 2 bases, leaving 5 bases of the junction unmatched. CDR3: CASSFGQGRSYEQYF. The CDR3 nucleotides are TGCGCCAGCAGCTTTGGACAGGGACGATCCTACGAGCAGTACTTC.

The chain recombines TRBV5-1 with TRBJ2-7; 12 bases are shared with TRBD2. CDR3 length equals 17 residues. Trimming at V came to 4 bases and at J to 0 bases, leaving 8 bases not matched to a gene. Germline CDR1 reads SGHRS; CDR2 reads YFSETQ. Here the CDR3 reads CASSPTTSGGISYEQYF. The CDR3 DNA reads TGCGCCAGCAGCCCTACTACTAGCGGGGGGATCTCCTACGAGCAGTACTTC.

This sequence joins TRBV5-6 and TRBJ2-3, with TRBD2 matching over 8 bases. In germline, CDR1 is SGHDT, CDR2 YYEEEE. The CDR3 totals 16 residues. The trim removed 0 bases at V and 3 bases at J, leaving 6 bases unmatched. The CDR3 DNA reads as TGTGCCAGCAGCTTGGTCACGGGGGGGGCGACAGATACGCAGTATTTT. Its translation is CASSLVTGGATDTQYF.

The CDR3 region is CASSPRAQGNYGYTF. Written as DNA, the CDR3 is TGTGCCAGCAGCCCACGGGCCCAGGGGAATTATGGCTACACCTTC. The gene calls are TRBV7-9 and TRBJ1-2; a possible D gene is TRBD1 (6 bases). The germline V gene has CDR1 SEHNR and CDR2 FQNEAQ (reference sequence). V was trimmed by 5 bases and J by 5 bases, leaving 18 bases between them. The CDR3 extends over 15 amino acids.

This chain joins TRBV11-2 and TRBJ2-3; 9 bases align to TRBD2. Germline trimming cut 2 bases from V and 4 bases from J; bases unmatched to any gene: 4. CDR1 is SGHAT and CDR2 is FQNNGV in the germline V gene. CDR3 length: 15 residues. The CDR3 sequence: CASSLWRGGSDTQYF. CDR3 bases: TGTGCCAGCAGCTTATGGCGGGGGGGTTCAGATACGCAGTATTTT.

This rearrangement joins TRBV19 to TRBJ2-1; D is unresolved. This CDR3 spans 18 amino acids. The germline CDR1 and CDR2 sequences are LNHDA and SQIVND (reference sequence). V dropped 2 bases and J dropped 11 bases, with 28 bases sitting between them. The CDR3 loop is CASSISPPDTARINKQFF. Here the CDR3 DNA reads TGTGCCAGTAGTATAAGCCCCCCCGACACGGCCCGAATTAATAAGCAGTTCTTC. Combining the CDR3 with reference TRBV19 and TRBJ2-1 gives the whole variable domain DGGITQSPKYLFRKEGQNVTLSCEQNLNHDAMYWYRQDPGQGLRLIYYSQIVNDFQKGDIAEGYSVSREKKESFPLTVTSAQKNPTAFYLCASSISPPDTARINKQFFGPGTRLTVL.

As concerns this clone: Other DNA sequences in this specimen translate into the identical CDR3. The CDR3 region is CASSLQMNTEAFF. DNA of the CDR3: TGCGCCAGCAGCTTACAGATGAACACTGAAGCTTTCTTT. The chain uses TRBV5-1 and TRBJ1-1; D remains ambiguous. V lost 2 bases to trimming and J lost 0 bases, with 5 bases between them. Germline-derived CDR1 and CDR2 are SGHRS and YFSETQ. The CDR3 runs 13 residues. Drawing the rest from reference TRBV5-1 and TRBJ1-1, the complete variable domain is KAGVTQTPRYLIKTRGQQVTLSCSPISGHRSVSWYQQTPGQGLQFLFEYFSETQRNKGNFPGRFSGRQFSNSRSEMNVSTLELGDSALYLCASSLQMNTEAFFGQGTRLTVV.

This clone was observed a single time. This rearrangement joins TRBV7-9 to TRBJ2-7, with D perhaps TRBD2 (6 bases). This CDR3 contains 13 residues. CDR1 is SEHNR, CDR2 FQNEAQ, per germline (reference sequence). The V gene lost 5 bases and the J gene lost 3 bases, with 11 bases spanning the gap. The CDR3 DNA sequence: TGTGCCAGCAGCCGCCCCGGGGGCTACGAGCAGTACTTC. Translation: CASSRPGGYEQYF. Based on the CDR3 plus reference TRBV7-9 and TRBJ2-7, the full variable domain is DTGVSQNPRHKITKRGQNVTFRCDPISEHNRLYWYRQTLGQGPEFLTYFQNEAQLEKSRLLSDRFSAERPKGSFSTLEIQRTEQGDSAMYLCASSRPGGYEQYFGPGTRLTVT.

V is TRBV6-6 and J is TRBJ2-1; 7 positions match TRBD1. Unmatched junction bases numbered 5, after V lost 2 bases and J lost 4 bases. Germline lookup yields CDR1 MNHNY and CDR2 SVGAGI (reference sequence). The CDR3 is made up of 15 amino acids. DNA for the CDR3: TGTGCCAGCAGTTACATGGGACAGTCTTACAATGAGCAGTTCTTC. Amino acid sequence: CASSYMGQSYNEQFF.

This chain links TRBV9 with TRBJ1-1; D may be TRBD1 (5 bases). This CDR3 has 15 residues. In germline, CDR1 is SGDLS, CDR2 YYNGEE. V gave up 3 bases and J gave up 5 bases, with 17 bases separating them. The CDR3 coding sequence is TGTGCCAGCAGCGCGTCGCAGGTGCGGGGGACTGAAGCTTTCTTT. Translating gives CASSASQVRGTEAFF. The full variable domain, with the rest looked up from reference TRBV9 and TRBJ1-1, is DSGVTQTPKHLITATGQRVTLRCSPRSGDLSVYWYQQSLDQGLQFLIQYYNGEERAKGNILERFSAQQFPDLHSELNLSSLELGDSALYFCASSASQVRGTEAFFGQGTRLTVV.

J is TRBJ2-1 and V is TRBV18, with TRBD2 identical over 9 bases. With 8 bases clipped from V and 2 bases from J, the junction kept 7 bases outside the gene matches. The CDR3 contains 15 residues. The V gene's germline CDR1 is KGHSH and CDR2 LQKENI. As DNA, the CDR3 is TGTGCCAGCAATTTAGCGGGAGCTCCCTACAATGAGCAGTTCTTC. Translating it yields CASNLAGAPYNEQFF.

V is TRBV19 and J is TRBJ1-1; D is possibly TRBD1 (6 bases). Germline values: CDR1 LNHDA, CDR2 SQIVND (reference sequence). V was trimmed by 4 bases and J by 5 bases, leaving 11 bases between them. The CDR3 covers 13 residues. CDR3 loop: CASSTTGSTEAFF. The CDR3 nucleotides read TGTGCCAGTAGTACCACAGGGTCTACTGAAGCTTTCTTT. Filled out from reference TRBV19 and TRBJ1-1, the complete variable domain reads DGGITQSPKYLFRKEGQNVTLSCEQNLNHDAMYWYRQDPGQGLRLIYYSQIVNDFQKGDIAEGYSVSREKKESFPLTVTSAQKNPTAFYLCASSTTGSTEAFFGQGTRLTVV.

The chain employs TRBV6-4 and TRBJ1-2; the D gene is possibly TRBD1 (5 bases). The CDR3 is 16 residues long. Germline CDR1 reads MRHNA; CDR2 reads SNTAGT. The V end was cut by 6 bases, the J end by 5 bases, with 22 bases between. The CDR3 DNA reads TGTGCCAGCAGGCGAGACGATGGGGGGGGGAGTTATGGCTACACCTTC. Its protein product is CASRRDDGGGSYGYTF.

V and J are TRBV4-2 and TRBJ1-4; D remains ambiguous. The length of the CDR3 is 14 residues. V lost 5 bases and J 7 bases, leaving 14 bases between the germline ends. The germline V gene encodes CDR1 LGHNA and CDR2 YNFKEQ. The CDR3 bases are TGTGCCAGCAGCTCCCGGGATCCGGCTGAAAAACTGTTTTTT. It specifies CASSSRDPAEKLFF.

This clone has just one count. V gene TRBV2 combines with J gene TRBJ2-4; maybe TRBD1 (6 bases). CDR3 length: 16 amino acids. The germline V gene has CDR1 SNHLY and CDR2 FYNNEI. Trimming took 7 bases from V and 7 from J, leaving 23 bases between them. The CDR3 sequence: CASTGIAGAGDNIQYF. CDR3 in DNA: TGTGCCAGCACCGGGATCGCAGGGGCAGGGGATAACATTCAGTACTTC.

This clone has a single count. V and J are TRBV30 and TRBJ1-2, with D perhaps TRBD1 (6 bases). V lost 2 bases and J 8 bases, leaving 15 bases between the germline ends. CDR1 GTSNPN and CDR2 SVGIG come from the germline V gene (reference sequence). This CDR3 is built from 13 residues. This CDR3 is CAWSPGAPGGYTF. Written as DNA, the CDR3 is TGTGCCTGGAGTCCAGGGGCCCCCGGAGGCTACACCTTC.

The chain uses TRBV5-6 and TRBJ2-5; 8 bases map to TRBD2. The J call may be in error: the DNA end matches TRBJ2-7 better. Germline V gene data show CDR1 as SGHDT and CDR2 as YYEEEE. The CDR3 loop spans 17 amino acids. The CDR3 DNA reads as TGTGCCAGCAACGGGGGGGACTCAAGAGGTCGTACTGACGAGCAGTACTTC. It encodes CASNGGDSRGRTDEQYF.

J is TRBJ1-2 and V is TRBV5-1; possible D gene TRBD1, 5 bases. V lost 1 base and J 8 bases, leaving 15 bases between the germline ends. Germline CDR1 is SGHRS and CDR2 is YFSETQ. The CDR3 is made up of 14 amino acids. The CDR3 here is CASSLSPGLEGYTF. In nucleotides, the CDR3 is TGCGCCAGCAGCTTGTCCCCAGGGTTGGAGGGCTACACCTTC.

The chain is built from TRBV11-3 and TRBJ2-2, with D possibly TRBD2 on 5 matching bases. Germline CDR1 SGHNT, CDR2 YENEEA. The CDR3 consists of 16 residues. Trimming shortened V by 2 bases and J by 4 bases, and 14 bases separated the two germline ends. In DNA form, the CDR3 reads TGTGCCAGCAGCTTATACGCGGGTTCGGGCACCGGGGAGCTGTTTTTT. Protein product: CASSLYAGSGTGELFF.

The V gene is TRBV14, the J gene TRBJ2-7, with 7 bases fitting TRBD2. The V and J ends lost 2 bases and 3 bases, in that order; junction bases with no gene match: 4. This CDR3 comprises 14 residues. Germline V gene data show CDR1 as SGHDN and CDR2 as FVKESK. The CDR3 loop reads CASSQWGGSYEQYF. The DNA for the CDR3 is TGTGCCAGCAGCCAATGGGGAGGGAGCTACGAGCAGTACTTC. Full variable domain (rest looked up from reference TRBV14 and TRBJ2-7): EAGVTQFPSHSVIEKGQTVTLRCDPISGHDNLYWYRRVMGKEIKFLLHFVKESKQDESGMPNNRFLAERTGGTYSTLKVQPAELEDSGVYFCASSQWGGSYEQYFGPGTRLTVT.